The 15 T cell receptor beta chains below were found in one sample sequenced in a study of cytomegalovirus exposure and HLA in healthy donors. A multiplex PCR was run with 60 Vbeta primers and 13 Jbeta primers. TCRdb's table, derived via immunoSEQ multiplex PCR, lists solely in-frame clones and lacks some. The sample table sets out tens of thousands of clones. The specimen was PBMCs. The receptors originated from a woman in her thirties or forties in good health and CMV-seropositive.

V is TRBV2 and J is TRBJ2-7, with TRBD2 as a possible D gene (5 bases). CDR3 length equals 16 residues. The V gene lost 4 bases and the J gene lost 0 bases, with 16 bases spanning the gap. Germline CDR1 and CDR2: SNHLY and FYNNEI. The DNA for the CDR3 is TGTGCCAGCAGTGGTTCAAGCGGACGTAGCTCCTACGAGCAGTACTTC. This codes for CASSGSSGRSSYEQYF.

The chain uses TRBV2 and TRBJ2-7; D gene unclear. CDR1 SNHLY and CDR2 FYNNEI come from the germline V gene. Trimming left V 7 bases short and J 3 bases short, with 16 bases between. The CDR3 spans 14 residues. The CDR3 spells CASTVGAAIYEQYF. CDR3 DNA sequence: TGTGCCAGCACCGTAGGAGCAGCGATCTACGAGCAGTACTTC.

The rearrangement uses TRBV30 and TRBJ1-5, with D hard to call. The CDR3 is 15 amino acids. Germline V lookup: CDR1 GTSNPN, CDR2 SVGIG (reference sequence). The V and J ends lost 2 bases and 4 bases respectively, with 15 bases between them. The CDR3: CAWSIRSGLNQPQHF. In DNA form, the CDR3 reads TGTGCCTGGAGTATAAGGTCGGGTCTAAATCAGCCCCAGCATTTT.

The chain uses TRBV4-3 and TRBJ2-5, with 10 bases identical to TRBD2. The trim removed 1 base at V and 5 bases at J, leaving 4 bases unmatched. The V gene's germline CDR1 is LGHNA and CDR2 YSLEER. The CDR3 runs 15 residues. The chain's CDR3 is CASSQVAGGSETQYF. The CDR3 nucleotides read TGCGCCAGCAGCCAAGTAGCGGGAGGAAGTGAGACCCAGTACTTC.

In DNA, the CDR3 is TGCAGCGTCTCACAGGGTTCCGAGCAGTACTTC. This gives the protein CSVSQGSEQYF. The gene calls are TRBV29-1 and TRBJ2-7, with a weak D call TRBD1 (6 bases). The CDR3 consists of 11 residues. Trimming removed 6 bases at V and 6 bases at J, with 12 bases between. CDR1 and CDR2 (germline): SQVTM, ANQGSEA.

The chain couples TRBV25-1 to TRBJ2-3; 11 nucleotides agree with TRBD2. This CDR3 is built from 14 residues. Germline CDR1 is MGHDK and CDR2 is SYGVNS. Unmatched junction bases numbered 6, after V lost 6 bases and J lost 7 bases. As DNA, the CDR3 is TGTGCCAGCAGAATAGCGGGAGGGCCGAATACGCAGTATTTT. Its protein product is CASRIAGGPNTQYF.

The chain uses TRBV28 and TRBJ2-7; TRBD1 might be the D (6 bases). V was clipped by 4 bases and J by 2 bases, with 18 bases between them. Germline CDR1 MDHEN, CDR2 SYDVKM. This CDR3 region has 16 residues. CDR3 DNA: TGTGCCAGCAGTTCGAGTATGCGCAGGGACACCTACGAGCAGTACTTC. This codes for CASSSSMRRDTYEQYF.

The CDR3 loop reads CASTDPDRANYGYTF. The CDR3 DNA reads TGTGCCAGCACTGATCCCGACAGAGCTAACTATGGCTACACCTTC. This chain connects TRBV27 to TRBJ1-2; D perhaps matches TRBD1 (5 bases). Trimming shortened V by 7 bases and J by 0 bases, and 15 bases separated the two germline ends. Germline values: CDR1 MNHEY, CDR2 SMNVEV (reference sequence). This CDR3 region has 15 residues.

This rearrangement joins TRBV6-5 to TRBJ2-7; 7 nucleotides line up with TRBD2. This CDR3 region has 15 residues. With 2 bases clipped from V and 2 bases from J, the junction kept 6 bases outside the gene matches. The germline gives CDR1 MNHEY, CDR2 SVGAGI. In DNA form, the CDR3 reads TGTGCCAGCAGTTACGAAGGCCTAGCGGCCTACGAGCAGTACTTC. It yields the protein CASSYEGLAAYEQYF.

The chain links TRBV6-1 to TRBJ1-5; TRBD1 matches 8 bases. CDR1 and CDR2 (germline): MNHNS, SASEGT. Trimming removed 3 bases from V and 7 bases from J; junction bases left unmatched: 2. CDR3 length: 13 amino acids. CDR3 in amino acids: CASSEDRDQPQHF. The CDR3 nucleotides read TGTGCCAGCAGTGAGGACAGGGACCAGCCCCAGCATTTT.

The V and J genes are TRBV5-1 and TRBJ2-1; D is uncertain. V was trimmed by 0 bases and J by 1 base, leaving 11 bases between them. The CDR3 is 16 amino acids. Germline V CDR1 and CDR2: SGHRS, YFSETQ. The CDR3 is CASSLGAAASYNEQFF. In DNA, the CDR3 is TGCGCCAGCAGCTTGGGTGCGGCGGCTTCCTACAATGAGCAGTTCTTC.

V usage is TRBV4-3 and J usage is TRBJ2-3; a possible D gene is TRBD1 (6 bases). V was shortened by 4 bases and J by 0 bases, with 11 bases between the two germline ends. This CDR3 has 15 residues. Germline CDR1 LGHNA, CDR2 YSLEER. The CDR3 nucleotides are TGCGCCAGCAGCCGTAATAGGGGGAGCACAGATACGCAGTATTTT. Amino acid sequence: CASSRNRGSTDTQYF.

The chain is built from TRBV5-6 and TRBJ2-3; TRBD2 might be the D (6 bases). V was clipped by 2 bases and J by 0 bases, with 19 bases between them. Germline CDR1 SGHDT, CDR2 YYEEEE. The CDR3 has 18 amino acids. The CDR3 coding sequence is TGTGCCAGCAGCTTTTTTAGCGGCCCCCGATTTAGCACAGATACGCAGTATTTT. Translating gives CASSFFSGPRFSTDTQYF.

This sequence joins TRBV27 and TRBJ1-5; tentative D call: TRBD1 (6 bases). V was clipped by 6 bases and J by 4 bases, with 13 bases between them. CDR3 length: 14 amino acids. Germline V lookup: CDR1 MNHEY, CDR2 SMNVEV (reference sequence). For the CDR3, the DNA is TGTGCCAGCAGACCAGGGGTCTCAAATCAGCCCCAGCATTTT. Its protein product is CASRPGVSNQPQHF.

CDR3 sequence (DNA): TGCAGCACCCGACAGGGGACGAACACCGGGGAGCTGTTTTTT. Its protein is CSTRQGTNTGELFF. The V gene is TRBV29-1, the J gene TRBJ2-2, with 8 bases identical to TRBD1. J was trimmed by 0 bases and V by 8 bases; bases with no gene match: 5. Germline CDR1 reads SQVTM; CDR2 reads ANQGSEA. CDR3 length: 14 amino acids.